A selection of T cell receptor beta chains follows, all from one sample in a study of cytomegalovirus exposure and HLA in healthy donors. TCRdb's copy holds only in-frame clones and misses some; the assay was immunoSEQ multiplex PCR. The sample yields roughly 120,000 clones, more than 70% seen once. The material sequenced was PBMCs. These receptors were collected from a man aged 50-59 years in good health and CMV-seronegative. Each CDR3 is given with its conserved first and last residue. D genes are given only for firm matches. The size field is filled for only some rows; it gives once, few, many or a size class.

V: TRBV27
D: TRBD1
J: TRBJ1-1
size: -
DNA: TGTGCCAGCAGTCCTCGACAGGGACCCACTGAAGCTTTCTTT
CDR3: CASSPRQGPTEAFF

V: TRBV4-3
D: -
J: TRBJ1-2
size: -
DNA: TGCGCCAGCAGCCAAGGACTTGATTATGGCTACACCTTC
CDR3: CASSQGLDYGYTF

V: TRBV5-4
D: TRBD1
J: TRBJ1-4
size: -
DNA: TGTGCCAGCAGCTCTGGGACAGCCCGAGGAGATGAAAAACTGTTTTTT
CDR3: CASSSGTARGDEKLFF

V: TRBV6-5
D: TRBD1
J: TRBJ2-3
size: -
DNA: TGTGCCAGCAGCGACCGGGACAGGGGGACAGATACGCAGTATTTT
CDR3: CASSDRDRGTDTQYF

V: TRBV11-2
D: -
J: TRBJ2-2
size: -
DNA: TGTGCCAGCAGCTTGCTCTGGGGGGTGGACACCGGGGAGCTGTTTTTT
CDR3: CASSLLWGVDTGELFF

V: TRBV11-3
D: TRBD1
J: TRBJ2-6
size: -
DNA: TGTGCCAGCAGCTCAGACAGGGGCTCTGGGGCCAACGTCCTGACTTTC
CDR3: CASSSDRGSGANVLTF

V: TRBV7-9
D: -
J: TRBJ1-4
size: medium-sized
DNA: TGTGCCAGCAGCTTAGAGGGAGCCTGGAGCGAAAAACTGTTTTTT
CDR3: CASSLEGAWSEKLFF

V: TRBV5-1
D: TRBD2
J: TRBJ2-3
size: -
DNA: TGCGCCAGCCGTACGATTAGCGGGGGGGCGGCAGATACGCAGTATTTT
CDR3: CASRTISGGAADTQYF

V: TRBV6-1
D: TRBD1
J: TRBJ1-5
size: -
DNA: TGTGCCAGCATCGGGACAGGGCGGCAGCCCCAGCATTTT
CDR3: CASIGTGRQPQHF

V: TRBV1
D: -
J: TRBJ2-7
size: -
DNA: TGCACCAGCAGCCAAGATTACCCGGCGGGGGGAAGCTCCTACGAGCAGTACTTC
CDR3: CTSSQDYPAGGSSYEQYF

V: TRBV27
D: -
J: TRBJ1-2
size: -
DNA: TGTGCCAGCAGTTTGGGGCCCCTAGCTAACTATGGCTACACCTTC
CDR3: CASSLGPLANYGYTF

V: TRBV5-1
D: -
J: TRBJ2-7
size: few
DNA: TGCGCCAGCAGCTTCGGACAGTACGACGAGCAGTACTTC
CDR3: CASSFGQYDEQYF

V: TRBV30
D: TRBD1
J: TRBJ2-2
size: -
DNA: TGTGCCTGGAGTGTACTCTTAGACAGGGTTGCTACCGGGGAGCTGTTTTTT
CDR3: CAWSVLLDRVATGELFF

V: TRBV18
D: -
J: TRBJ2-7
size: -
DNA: TGTGCCAGCTCACCCCCAGGGTTAGACGAGCAGTACTTC
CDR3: CASSPPGLDEQYF

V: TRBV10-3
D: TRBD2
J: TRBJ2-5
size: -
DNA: TGTGCCTCAAAAGCGGGGGGCGGAGAGACCCAGTACTTC
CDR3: CASKAGGGETQYF

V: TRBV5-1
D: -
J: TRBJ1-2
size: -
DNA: TGCGCCAGCAGCCGAACCTTTCAAGAGGCAGCGGGCTATGGCTACACCTTC
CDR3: CASSRTFQEAAGYGYTF

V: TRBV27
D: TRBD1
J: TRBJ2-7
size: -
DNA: TGTGCCAGCAGTTTAACAGGGGGCTACGAGCAGTACTTC
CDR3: CASSLTGGYEQYF

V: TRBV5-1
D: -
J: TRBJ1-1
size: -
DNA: TGCGCCAGCAGCTTTTACACCCGGGATACGGACACTGAAGCTTTCTTT
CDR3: CASSFYTRDTDTEAFF

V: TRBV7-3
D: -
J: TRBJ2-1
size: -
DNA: TGTGCCAGCAGCCTAACCGGGAACAATGAGCAGTTCTTC
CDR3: CASSLTGNNEQFF

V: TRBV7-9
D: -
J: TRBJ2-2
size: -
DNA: TGTGCCAGCTGGCCGACTTCGAACACCGGGGAGCTGTTTTTT
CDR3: CASWPTSNTGELFF